The next 14 T cell receptor beta chains were all read from a single sample in a study of blood T cell repertoires in COVID-19. Clones were read by immunoSEQ multiplex PCR, and TCRdb kept only the in-frame ones, dropping some. The repertoire holds under 200,000 clones, with around 87% as singletons. The sequencing sample was made of peripheral blood. These receptors came from a man aged 60-69 years with COVID-19, enrolled during active disease.

The chain is built from TRBV12-3 or TRBV12-4 and TRBJ1-2; D possibly corresponds to TRBD1 (6 bases). The CDR3 is 11 amino acids. The V and J ends lost 7 bases and 4 bases respectively, with 7 bases between them. The CDR3 nucleotides read TGTGCCAGCACAGGGGTCTATGGCTACACCTTC. As protein: CASTGVYGYTF.

This chain links TRBV19 with TRBJ2-7, with 8 bases fitting TRBD2. CDR1 and CDR2 from the germline V gene are LNHDA and SQIVND (reference sequence). This CDR3 has 13 residues. The V gene end was trimmed by 5 bases and the J gene end by 5 bases; junction bases not matched to a gene: 5. The DNA of the CDR3 is TGTGCCAGTAGTTCAACTAGCGGCGACGAGCAGTACTTC. It encodes CASSSTSGDEQYF.

This clone was seen only a few times. DNA for the CDR3: TGTGCCAGAGGGGGGGAGAGAGGGTTTAGCGAACAGCCCCAGCATTTT. Translated, it gives CARGGERGFSEQPQHF. The chain uses TRBV27 and TRBJ1-5; TRBD1 might be the D (6 bases). CDR3 length equals 16 residues. The ends were cut back, 9 bases at V and 7 bases at J, with 25 bases in the middle. Germline V gene sequence: CDR1 MNHEY, CDR2 SMNVEV (reference sequence).

V is TRBV4-3 and J is TRBJ2-6; D might be TRBD1 (5 bases). V dropped 4 bases and J dropped 1 base, with 17 bases sitting between them. CDR3 length equals 18 residues. Germline V gives CDR1 LGHNA, CDR2 YSLEER. Here the CDR3 DNA reads TGCGCCAGCAGCCCAAGTTTCCAGGGAAGGTCTGGGGCCAACGTCCTGACTTTC. Protein: CASSPSFQGRSGANVLTF.

V is TRBV28 and J is TRBJ1-4; TRBD1 matches 8 bases. V lost 2 bases, J lost 7 bases, and 3 bases stayed unmatched. The length of the CDR3 is 14 residues. Germline CDR1 MDHEN, CDR2 SYDVKM. Here the CDR3 reads CASSLGQGSEKLFF. Written as DNA, the CDR3 is TGTGCCAGCAGTTTAGGACAGGGTAGTGAAAAACTGTTTTTT.

The CDR3 protein is CASSLTGGRETQYF. For the CDR3, the DNA is TGTGCCAGCAGCTTGACAGGGGGCAGGGAGACCCAGTACTTC. The J gene is TRBJ2-5, the V gene TRBV7-9; 10 nucleotides match TRBD1. The CDR3 contains 14 residues. With 3 bases clipped from V and 5 bases from J, the junction kept 3 bases outside the gene matches. Germline-derived CDR1 and CDR2 are SEHNR and FQNEAQ (reference sequence).

V is TRBV6-5 and J is TRBJ1-1, with D unresolved. Germline CDR1 MNHEY, CDR2 SVGAGI. The CDR3 extends over 14 amino acids. V was cut by 6 bases and J by 7 bases, with 18 bases left in between. The CDR3 here is CASRPREGPSEAFF. The CDR3 nucleotides read TGTGCCAGCAGACCCCGGGAGGGCCCGAGTGAAGCTTTCTTT.

DNA for the CDR3: TGTGCCAGTAGTACCCCCGGGACTAGCGGGAGGGCTGCCATTCAGTACTTC. Translating gives CASSTPGTSGRAAIQYF. J is TRBJ2-4 and V is TRBV19; TRBD2 matches at 16 bases. The CDR3 loop spans 17 amino acids. CDR1 and CDR2 from the germline V gene are LNHDA and SQIVND (reference sequence). J was trimmed by 9 bases and V by 4 bases; bases with no gene match: 9. The full variable domain, with the rest looked up from reference TRBV19 and TRBJ2-4, is DGGITQSPKYLFRKEGQNVTLSCEQNLNHDAMYWYRQDPGQGLRLIYYSQIVNDFQKGDIAEGYSVSREKKESFPLTVTSAQKNPTAFYLCASSTPGTSGRAAIQYFGAGTRLSVL.

The chain joins TRBV11-3 to TRBJ1-1; D uncertain. CDR1 is SGHNT, CDR2 YENEEA, per germline. Trimming cost V 6 bases and J 1 base, with 6 bases left between them. The CDR3 is made up of 12 amino acids. In DNA, the CDR3 is TGTGCCAGCAGTTTTAGGAACACTGAAGCTTTCTTT. Protein: CASSFRNTEAFF.

V usage is TRBV6-5 and J usage is TRBJ2-7; D may be TRBD2 (5 bases). This CDR3 has 16 amino acids. The germline gives CDR1 MNHEY, CDR2 SVGAGI. The V end lost 0 bases, the J end lost 3 bases, and 15 bases lay between the germline ends. The CDR3 loop is CASSYSPAGGDYEQYF. CDR3 bases: TGTGCCAGCAGTTACTCCCCCGCGGGCGGCGACTACGAGCAGTACTTC.

As DNA, the CDR3 is TGCGCCAGCAGCCCACCCGACGCAGGGTCTGGAAACACCATATATTTT. This gives the protein CASSPPDAGSGNTIYF. The chain is built from TRBV5-1 and TRBJ1-3; TRBD1 is a possible D gene (5 bases). In germline, CDR1 is SGHRS, CDR2 YFSETQ. The CDR3 has 16 residues. V lost 4 bases, J lost 1 base, and 15 bases lay in between. Drawing the rest from reference TRBV5-1 and TRBJ1-3, the complete variable domain is KAGVTQTPRYLIKTRGQQVTLSCSPISGHRSVSWYQQTPGQGLQFLFEYFSETQRNKGNFPGRFSGRQFSNSRSEMNVSTLELGDSALYLCASSPPDAGSGNTIYFGEGSWLTVV.

The V call is TRBV14, the J call TRBJ2-1, with unresolved D. The CDR3 length is 11 residues. CDR1 is SGHDN and CDR2 is FVKESK in the germline V gene. V lost 4 bases and J 7 bases, leaving 5 bases between the germline ends. CDR3: CASSLINEQFF. CDR3 sequence (DNA): TGTGCCAGCAGCCTTATTAATGAGCAGTTCTTC.

This sequence joins TRBV19 and TRBJ1-2; 7 bases agree with TRBD1. Per germline, CDR1 LNHDA and CDR2 SQIVND (reference sequence). V dropped 10 bases and J dropped 8; count of bases not matched to a gene: 10. CDR3 length equals 12 residues. The CDR3 sequence is CATFLTGRGYTF. CDR3 bases: TGTGCCACCTTTCTGACAGGGCGAGGCTACACCTTC.

The genes are TRBV5-6 and TRBJ2-7, with TRBD2 matching over 9 bases. This CDR3 has 18 residues. Per the germline V gene, CDR1 is SGHDT and CDR2 is YYEEEE. V lost 4 bases, J lost 3 bases, and 17 bases stayed unmatched. CDR3 amino acids: CASSAYRLAGRSNYEQYF. CDR3 sequence (DNA): TGTGCCAGCAGCGCCTATCGGCTAGCGGGGCGTTCCAACTACGAGCAGTACTTC.